Listed below are T cell receptor beta chains from one sample, sequenced in a study of blood T cells in healthy people across ages. TCRdb called the 5' RACE reads again in MiXCR, with one record for every CDR3 protein. This repertoire shows 650,000 to 1,000,000 distinct CDR3 sequences, about 45% found once; its top ten account for 15% to 20%. Sequences were obtained from blood. The receptors originated from a man at least 80 years old in good health. Each CDR3 is given with its conserved first and last residue. Each record gives: clone size, D gene, V gene, J gene, CDR3 DNA, CDR3 protein. The D gene is left open where the match is weak. Expanded clones are given a class, and other clones once, few, many or no size at all.

NA	TRBD1	TRBV2	TRBJ2-6	TGTGCCAGCAGTGAAGCAGGGACAGGGGGCACTCACTCTGGGGCCAACGTCCTGACTTTC	CASSEAGTGGTHSGANVLTF
NA	NA	TRBV7-2	TRBJ1-6	TGTGCCAGCAGCTTAGAGCGATATAATTCACCCCTCCACTTT	CASSLERYNSPLHF
NA	NA	TRBV7-2	TRBJ2-3	TGTGCCAGCAGGGGACCCAGGGATCCCGATACGCAGTATTTT	CASRGPRDPDTQYF
NA	NA	TRBV6-5	TRBJ2-3	TGTGCCGGCACTGAGGCGGGGGATACGCAGTATTTT	CAGTEAGDTQYF
many	TRBD2	TRBV9	TRBJ2-1	TGTGCCAGCAGCGTAGTAATGGCGGGAGTGGACAATGAGCAGTTCTTC	CASSVVMAGVDNEQFF
few	NA	TRBV6-6	TRBJ1-2	TGTGCCAGCAGTTACTTCTATGGCTACACCTTC	CASSYFYGYTF
once	NA	TRBV7-9	TRBJ1-2	TGTGCCAGCAGGGACTGGACTCCTCTGGGCTACACCTTC	CASRDWTPLGYTF
NA	NA	TRBV3-1	TRBJ2-1	TGTGCCAGCAGCCAAGGACATGTAAATGAGCAGTTCTTC	CASSQGHVNEQFF
NA	TRBD1	TRBV28	TRBJ2-3	TGTGCCAGCAGACCCTTGCCGGGACAGGGCACAGATACGCAGTATTTT	CASRPLPGQGTDTQYF
NA	TRBD2	TRBV5-1	TRBJ2-5	TGCGCCAGCAGCTCCGGGACTAGCGGTCTTACTGAGCAGTACTTC	CASSSGTSGLTEQYF
NA	TRBD2	TRBV6-6	TRBJ2-7	TGTGCCAGCAGTTACTCGCCCGGCGGGAGCCCCTACGAGCAGTACTTC	CASSYSPGGSPYEQYF
NA	NA	TRBV2	TRBJ2-1	TGTGCCAGCAGTGTTGAGGCAGGGGTTAGGAGTGAGCAGTTCTTC	CASSVEAGVRSEQFF
NA	TRBD1	TRBV20-1	TRBJ1-1	TGCAGTGCAGTGGACAGGGGAAGTATGAACACTGAAGCTTTCTTT	CSAVDRGSMNTEAFF
few	NA	TRBV24-1	TRBJ2-5	TGTGCCACCAGTGATCCCGGGACGTTCCTTTACCAAGAGACCCAGTACTTC	CATSDPGTFLYQETQYF
NA	TRBD1	TRBV29-1	TRBJ2-3	TGCAGCGTTGAAACAGGGGGCAAAGATACGCAGTATTTT	CSVETGGKDTQYF
NA	TRBD2	TRBV12-3/TRBV12-4	TRBJ2-5	TGTGCCAGCAGTCAGCGGGGGGGCCGGGAGACCCAGTACTTC	CASSQRGGRETQYF
NA	TRBD1	TRBV11-2	TRBJ1-4	TGTGCCAGCAGCGACCGGGACAGGTCAACTAATGAAAAACTGTTTTTT	CASSDRDRSTNEKLFF
few	NA	TRBV7-2	TRBJ2-7	TGTGCCAGCAGTCTAGGGACTTCCCGCGAGCAGTACTTC	CASSLGTSREQYF
NA	NA	TRBV7-8	TRBJ1-1	TGTGCCAGCAGCTTAGTCGCGGGGTACACTGAAGCTTTCTTT	CASSLVAGYTEAFF
NA	TRBD2	TRBV20-1	TRBJ2-7	TGCAGTGCTAGAATAGTAGTGGCTAGCGGGAGCCACGAGCAGTACTTC	CSARIVVASGSHEQYF
few	TRBD1	TRBV7-9	TRBJ1-2	TGTGCCAGCAGCTTAGCTACAGGGGTTGGCTACACCTTC	CASSLATGVGYTF
NA	TRBD2	TRBV29-1	TRBJ2-3	TGCAGCACTAGCTCTATAGCGGGAGTTCATACAGATACGCAGTATTTT	CSTSSIAGVHTDTQYF
NA	NA	TRBV15	TRBJ2-5	TGTGCCACCAGCATGGCAGGGGTCCAAGAGACCCAGTACTTC	CATSMAGVQETQYF
few	NA	TRBV11-3	TRBJ1-2	TGTGCCAGCAGCGAGGACAGATATGGCTACACCTTC	CASSEDRYGYTF
many	NA	TRBV13	TRBJ1-1	TGTGCCAGCACCCAGGGTGGTGGAGCTTTCTTT	CASTQGGGAFF
few	NA	TRBV27	TRBJ2-1	TGTGCCAGCAGTTTACCAGCCCGGTCCGTCGATGAGCAGTTCTTC	CASSLPARSVDEQFF
few	NA	TRBV7-8	TRBJ2-1	TGTGCCAGCAGCCCAACGACAGGGAGGGGCAATGAGCAGTTCTTC	CASSPTTGRGNEQFF
NA	NA	TRBV28	TRBJ2-3	TGTGCCAGCAGTTTAGAAAGGGGTACGCAGTATTTT	CASSLERGTQYF
NA	TRBD1	TRBV6-4	TRBJ2-1	TGTGCCAGCAGTGACTCAGGGGGACAGGGGGCTAATGAGCAGTTCTTC	CASSDSGGQGANEQFF
few	TRBD2	TRBV7-2	TRBJ2-5	TGTGCCAGCAGCTCCGGGACTAGCGGGACCGGGCAGTACTTC	CASSSGTSGTGQYF
NA	NA	TRBV28	TRBJ2-5	TGTGCCAGCAAGGGGATGGAGACCCAGTACTTC	CASKGMETQYF
once	NA	TRBV6-6	TRBJ1-2	TGTGCCAGCAGCAACCCAGGAGTTACTAACTATGGCTACACCTTC	CASSNPGVTNYGYTF
NA	NA	TRBV6-5	TRBJ2-7	TGTGCCAGCAGTCCCGCCGGGCTAGTATTTTACGAGCAGTACTTC	CASSPAGLVFYEQYF
NA	TRBD1	TRBV20-1	TRBJ2-1	TGCATTGCTAGGGACAGGGGGCGTAATGAGCAGTTCTTC	CIARDRGRNEQFF
NA	TRBD2	TRBV14	TRBJ2-7	TGTGCCAGCAGCCCGGCCACCAGAGGACTAGCAGCTACCTACGAGCAGTACTTC	CASSPATRGLAATYEQYF
NA	NA	TRBV29-1	TRBJ2-5	TGCAGCGTTGAAGCCCGGGACGGCCAAGAGACCCAGTACTTC	CSVEARDGQETQYF
NA	TRBD2	TRBV5-1	TRBJ2-7	TGCGCCAGCAGCGGGCCGGGACTAGCGATCGACGAGCAGTACTTC	CASSGPGLAIDEQYF
NA	NA	TRBV11-2	TRBJ2-4	TGTGCCAGCAGCTTAGGATTACACCCGGGACACTCCGGAGGAGTAGCCAAAAACATTCAGTACTTC	CASSLGLHPGHSGGVAKNIQYF
NA	TRBD2	TRBV28	TRBJ2-3	TGTACCGGGATGAGCGGGAGGAGGTCAGATACGCAGTATTTT	CTGMSGRRSDTQYF
NA	TRBD1	TRBV7-6	TRBJ2-3	TGTGCCAGCAGCCTCGGGAAGGGGGCTTCAGATACGCAGTATTTT	CASSLGKGASDTQYF
NA	TRBD1	TRBV12-3/TRBV12-4	TRBJ2-1	TGTGCCAGCAGTACCGGGACAGGGGGTTGGTACAATGAGCAGTTCTTC	CASSTGTGGWYNEQFF
NA	NA	TRBV2	TRBJ1-2	TGTGCCAGCAGGCGGGAGGCTTCTCTGCTTGGCTACACCTTC	CASRREASLLGYTF
NA	TRBD2	TRBV27	TRBJ2-3	TGTGCCAGCAACCCACTAGCGGGGGTCACAGATACGCAGTATTTT	CASNPLAGVTDTQYF
many	NA	TRBV12-3/TRBV12-4	TRBJ2-7	TGTGCCAGCAGCGTCCCGGGGAGCGAGCAGTACTTC	CASSVPGSEQYF
NA	NA	TRBV3-1	TRBJ1-4	TGTGCCAGCAGCGGATTTATGGGGAATGAAAAACTGTTTTTT	CASSGFMGNEKLFF
NA	NA	TRBV4-3	TRBJ2-5	TGCGCCAGCAGCCCTACCTTTGCAGGAGGGCCGCATGAGCAGTACTTC	CASSPTFAGGPHEQYF
NA	NA	TRBV21-1	TRBJ2-5	TGTGCCAGCAGGCCGGGCAGCCCCGATGGGGAGACCCAGTACTTC	CASRPGSPDGETQYF
NA	TRBD1	TRBV6-5	TRBJ1-2	TGTGCCAGCAGTTATACCTCCCGGGACAGGGGCTACTATGGCTACACCTTC	CASSYTSRDRGYYGYTF
few	NA	TRBV7-6	TRBJ1-1	TGTGCCAGCAGCCATCAGGGGCTCACTGAAGCTTTCTTT	CASSHQGLTEAFF
NA	TRBD1	TRBV6-6	TRBJ2-3	TGTGCCAGCAGTACCGCAGGGGGCAAGGTCACAGATACGCAGTATTTT	CASSTAGGKVTDTQYF
NA	NA	TRBV4-1	TRBJ2-5	TGCGCCAGCAGCCAAGATCCGCGCCGGGAGCAGTACTTC	CASSQDPRREQYF
NA	NA	TRBV20-1	TRBJ1-5	TGCAGTGCTAGAGATAGTGGGAGGGGTCAGCCCCAGCATTTT	CSARDSGRGQPQHF
few	NA	TRBV6-5	TRBJ2-3	TGTGCCAGCAGTCGCGGCGGTTCCACAGATACGCAGTATTTT	CASSRGGSTDTQYF
NA	NA	TRBV20-1	TRBJ2-7	TGCAGTGCTACCCTCGTCTCGGGGGTAGGCGAGCAGTACTTC	CSATLVSGVGEQYF
few	NA	TRBV5-1	TRBJ2-3	TGCGCCAGCAGCTTGGATAGCCGGAGCACAGATACGCAGTATTTT	CASSLDSRSTDTQYF
NA	NA	TRBV18	TRBJ1-2	TGTGCCAGCTCACCGGGACAAAAAATTGGCTACACCTTC	CASSPGQKIGYTF
few	NA	TRBV20-1	TRBJ2-1	TGCAGTGCTAGAGGAGGTTGGGGGCACAATGAGCAGTTCTTC	CSARGGWGHNEQFF
many	NA	TRBV20-1	TRBJ2-3	TGCAGTGCTAGAGATCGCGTCAGGGACACAGATACGCAGTATTTT	CSARDRVRDTDTQYF